This T cell receptor beta chain was identified during a study of blood T cell repertoires in COVID-19. Study at large: Sites in the United States, Italy and Spain provided acute and convalescent COVID-19 samples. PBMCs, B-cell-depleted T cells, or T cells provided the cDNA or gDNA that made up the material.

Authors' analysis steps: Reference gene primer amplification gave estimated nucleated cell counts. TCRdb keeps only in-frame clones here, not all; method: immunoSEQ multiplex PCR. That table gives V, J and clone size, and the DNA gave D and trimming. The sample consists of some 150,000 clones, around 85% of them appearing once. This clone appeared a few times. The CDR3 length is 16 residues. The germline V gene encodes CDR1 MDHEN and CDR2 SYDVKM. V lost 6 bases to trimming and J lost 2 bases, with 17 bases between them. Input material: peripheral blood. V and J are TRBV28 and TRBJ2-1; TRBD2 might be the D (6 bases). This TCR was sampled from a man between 60 and 70 years old who had recovered from COVID-19. CDR3 amino acids: CASSPFWAGTYNEQFF. The CDR3 bases are TGTGCCAGCAGCCCTTTTTGGGCGGGGACCTACAATGAGCAGTTCTTC.